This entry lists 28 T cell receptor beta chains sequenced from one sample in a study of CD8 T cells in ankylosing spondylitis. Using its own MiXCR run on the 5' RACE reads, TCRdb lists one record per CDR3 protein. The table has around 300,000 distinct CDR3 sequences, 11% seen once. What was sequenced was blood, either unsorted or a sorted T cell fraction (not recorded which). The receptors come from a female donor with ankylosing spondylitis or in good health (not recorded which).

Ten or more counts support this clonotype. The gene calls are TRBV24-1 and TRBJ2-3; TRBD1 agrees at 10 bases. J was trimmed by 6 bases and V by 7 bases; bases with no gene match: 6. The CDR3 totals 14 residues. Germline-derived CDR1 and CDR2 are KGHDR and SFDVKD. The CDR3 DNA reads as TGTGCCACCAGGGATCCGGGACAGGGGGATACGCAGTATTTT. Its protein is CATRDPGQGDTQYF.

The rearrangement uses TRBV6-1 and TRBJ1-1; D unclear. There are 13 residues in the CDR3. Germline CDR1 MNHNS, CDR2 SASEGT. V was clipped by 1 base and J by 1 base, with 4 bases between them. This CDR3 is CASSEVQNTEAFF. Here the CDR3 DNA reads TGTGCCAGCAGTGAAGTACAGAACACTGAAGCTTTCTTT.

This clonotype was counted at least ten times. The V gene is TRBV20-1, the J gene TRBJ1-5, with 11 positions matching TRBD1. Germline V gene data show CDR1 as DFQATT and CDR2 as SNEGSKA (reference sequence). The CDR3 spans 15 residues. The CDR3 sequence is CSAQFGTGGEQPQHF. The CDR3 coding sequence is TGCAGCGCCCAGTTCGGGACAGGGGGAGAACAGCCCCAGCATTTT.

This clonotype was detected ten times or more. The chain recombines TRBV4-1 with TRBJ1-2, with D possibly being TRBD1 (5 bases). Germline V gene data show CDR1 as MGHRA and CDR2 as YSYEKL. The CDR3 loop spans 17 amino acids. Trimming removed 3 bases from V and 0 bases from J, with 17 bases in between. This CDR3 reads CASSQRPQTEANYGYTF. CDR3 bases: TGCGCCAGCAGCCAGAGGCCCCAGACAGAAGCTAACTATGGCTACACCTTC.

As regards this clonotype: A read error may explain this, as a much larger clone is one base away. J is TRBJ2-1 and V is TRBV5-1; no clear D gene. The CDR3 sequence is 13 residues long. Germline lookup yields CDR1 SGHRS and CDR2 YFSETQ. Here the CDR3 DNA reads TGCGCCAGCAGCTTCCAGCCCTTCAATGAGCAGTTGTTC. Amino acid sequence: CASSFQPFNEQLF.

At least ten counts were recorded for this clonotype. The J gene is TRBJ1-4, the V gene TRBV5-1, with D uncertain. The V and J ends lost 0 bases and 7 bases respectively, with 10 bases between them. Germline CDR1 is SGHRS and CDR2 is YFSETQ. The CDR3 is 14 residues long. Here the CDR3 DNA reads TGCGCCAGCAGCTTGGCAGGAATGACTGAAAAACTGTTTTTT. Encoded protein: CASSLAGMTEKLFF.

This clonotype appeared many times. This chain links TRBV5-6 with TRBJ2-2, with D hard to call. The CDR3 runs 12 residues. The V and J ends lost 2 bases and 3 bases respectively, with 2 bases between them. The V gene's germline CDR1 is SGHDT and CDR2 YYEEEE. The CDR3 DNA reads TGTGCCAGCAGCTTCGACACCGGGGAGCTGTTTTTT. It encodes CASSFDTGELFF.

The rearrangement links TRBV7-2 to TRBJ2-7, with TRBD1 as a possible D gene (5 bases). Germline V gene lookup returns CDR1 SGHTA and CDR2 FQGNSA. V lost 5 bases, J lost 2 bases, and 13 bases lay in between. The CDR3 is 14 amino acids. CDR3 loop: CASSKNDRAYEQYF. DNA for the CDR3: TGTGCCAGCAGCAAAAATGACAGAGCCTACGAGCAGTACTTC.

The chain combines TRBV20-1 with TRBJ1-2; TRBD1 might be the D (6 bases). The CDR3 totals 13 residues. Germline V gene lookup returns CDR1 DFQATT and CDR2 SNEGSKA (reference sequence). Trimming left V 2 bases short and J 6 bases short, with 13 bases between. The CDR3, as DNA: TGCAGTGCTAGAATGTCCGAGGGGGATGGCTACACCTTC. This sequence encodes CSARMSEGDGYTF.

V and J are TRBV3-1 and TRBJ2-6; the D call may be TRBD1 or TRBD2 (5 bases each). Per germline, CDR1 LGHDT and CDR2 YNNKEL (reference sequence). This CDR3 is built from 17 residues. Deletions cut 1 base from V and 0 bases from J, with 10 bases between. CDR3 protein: CASSQAGTHSGANVLTF. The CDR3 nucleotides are TGTGCCAGCAGCCAAGCGGGGACCCACTCTGGGGCCAACGTCCTGACTTTC. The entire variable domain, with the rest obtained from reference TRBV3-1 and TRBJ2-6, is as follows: DTAVSQTPKYLVTQMGNDKSIKCEQNLGHDTMYWYKQDSKKFLKIMFSYNNKELIINETVPNRFSPKSPDKAHLNLHINSLELGDSAVYFCASSQAGTHSGANVLTFGAGSRLTVL.

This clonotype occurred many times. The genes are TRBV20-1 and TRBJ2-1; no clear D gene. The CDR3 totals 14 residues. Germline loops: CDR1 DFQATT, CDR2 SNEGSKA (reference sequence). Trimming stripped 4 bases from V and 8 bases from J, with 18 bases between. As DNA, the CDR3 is TGCAGTGCTACATCCCGACACCGAGGCTATGAGCAGTTCTTC. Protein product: CSATSRHRGYEQFF.

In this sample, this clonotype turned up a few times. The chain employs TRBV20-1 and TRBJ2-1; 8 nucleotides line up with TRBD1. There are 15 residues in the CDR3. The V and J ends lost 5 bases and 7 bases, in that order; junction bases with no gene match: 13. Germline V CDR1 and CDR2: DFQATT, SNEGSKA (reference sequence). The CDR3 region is CSAVPQDRVMNEQFF. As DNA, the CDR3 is TGCAGTGCTGTGCCTCAGGACAGGGTAATGAATGAGCAGTTCTTC.

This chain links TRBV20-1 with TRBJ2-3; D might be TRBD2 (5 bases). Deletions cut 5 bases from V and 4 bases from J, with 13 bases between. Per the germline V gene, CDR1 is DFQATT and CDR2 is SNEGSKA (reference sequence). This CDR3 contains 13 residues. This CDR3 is CSAPSGLADTQYF. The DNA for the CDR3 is TGCAGTGCTCCCTCGGGGTTGGCAGATACGCAGTATTTT.

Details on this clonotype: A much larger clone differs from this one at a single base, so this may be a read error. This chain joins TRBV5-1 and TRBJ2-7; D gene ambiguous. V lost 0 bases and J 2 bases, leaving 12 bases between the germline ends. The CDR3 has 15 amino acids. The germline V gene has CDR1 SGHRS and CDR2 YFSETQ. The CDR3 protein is CASSLERQKTYEQYF. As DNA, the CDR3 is TGCGCCAGCAGCTTGGAAAGGCAAAAAACCTACGAGCAGTACTTC. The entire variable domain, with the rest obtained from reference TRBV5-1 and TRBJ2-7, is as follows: KAGVTQTPRYLIKTRGQQVTLSCSPISGHRSVSWYQQTPGQGLQFLFEYFSETQRNKGNFPGRFSGRQFSNSRSEMNVSTLELGDSALYLCASSLERQKTYEQYFGPGTRLTVT.

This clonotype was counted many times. CDR3 loop: CASSFPTGNTGELFF. CDR3 nucleotide sequence: TGCGCCAGCAGCTTCCCCACCGGGAACACCGGGGAGCTGTTTTTT. The chain uses TRBV5-1 and TRBJ2-2; no reliable D call. This CDR3 is 15 amino acids long. Germline V gene lookup returns CDR1 SGHRS and CDR2 YFSETQ. The V end was cut by 2 bases, the J end by 1 base, with 9 bases between.

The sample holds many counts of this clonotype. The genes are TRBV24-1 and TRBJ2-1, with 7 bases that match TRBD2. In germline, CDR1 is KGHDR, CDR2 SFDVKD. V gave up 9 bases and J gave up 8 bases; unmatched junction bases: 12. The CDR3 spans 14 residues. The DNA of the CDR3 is TGTGCCACCCAACCCCTGACTAGCAGCGATGAGCAGTTCTTC. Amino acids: CATQPLTSSDEQFF.

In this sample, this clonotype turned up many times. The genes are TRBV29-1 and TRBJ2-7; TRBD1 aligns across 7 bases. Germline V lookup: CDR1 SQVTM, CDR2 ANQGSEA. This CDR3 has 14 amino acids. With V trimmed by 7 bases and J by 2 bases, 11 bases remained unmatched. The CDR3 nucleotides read TGCAGCGGACTCAGACAGGGTCCCACCTACGAGCAGTACTTC. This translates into CSGLRQGPTYEQYF.

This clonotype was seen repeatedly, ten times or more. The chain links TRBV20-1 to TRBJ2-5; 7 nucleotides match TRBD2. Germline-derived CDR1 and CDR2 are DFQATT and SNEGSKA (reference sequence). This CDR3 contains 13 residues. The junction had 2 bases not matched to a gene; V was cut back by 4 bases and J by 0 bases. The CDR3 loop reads CSATGTNQETQYF. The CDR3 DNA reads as TGCAGTGCTACCGGGACTAACCAAGAGACCCAGTACTTC.

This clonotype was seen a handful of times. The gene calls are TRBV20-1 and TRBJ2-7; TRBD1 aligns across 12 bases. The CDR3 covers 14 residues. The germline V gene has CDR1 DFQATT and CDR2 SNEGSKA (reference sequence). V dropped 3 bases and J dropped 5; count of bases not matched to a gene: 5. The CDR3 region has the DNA TGCAGTGCTAGGGGGACAGGGGGCCGGAACGAGCAGTACTTC. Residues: CSARGTGGRNEQYF.

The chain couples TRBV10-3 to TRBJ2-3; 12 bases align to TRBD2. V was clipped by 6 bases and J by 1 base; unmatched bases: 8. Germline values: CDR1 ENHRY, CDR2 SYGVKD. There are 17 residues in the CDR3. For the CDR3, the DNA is TGTGCCATCAGGGCTAGCGGGGGGGCCCTGGGCACAGATACGCAGTATTTT. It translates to CAIRASGGALGTDTQYF.

The CDR3 DNA is TGCGCCAGCAGCCGGGACAGGGTTAGCTCTGGGGCCAACGTCCTGACTTTC. This translates into CASSRDRVSSGANVLTF. The chain carries TRBV5-1 and TRBJ2-6; 9 bases align to TRBD1. The germline V gene has CDR1 SGHRS and CDR2 YFSETQ. The CDR3 covers 17 residues. Trimming cost V 4 bases and J 0 bases; bases outside gene matches: 5.

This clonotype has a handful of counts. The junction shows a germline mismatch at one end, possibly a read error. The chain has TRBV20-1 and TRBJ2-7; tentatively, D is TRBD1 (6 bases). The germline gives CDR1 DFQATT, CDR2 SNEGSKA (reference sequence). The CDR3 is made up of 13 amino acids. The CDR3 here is CSARGPRGYEQYF. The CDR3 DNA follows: TGCAGTGCCAGAGGGCCCAGGGGCTACGAGCAGTACTTC.

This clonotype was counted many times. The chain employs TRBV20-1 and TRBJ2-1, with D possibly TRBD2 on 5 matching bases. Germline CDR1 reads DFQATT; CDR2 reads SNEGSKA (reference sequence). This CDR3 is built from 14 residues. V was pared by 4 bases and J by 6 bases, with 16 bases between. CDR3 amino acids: CSAITSPLPNEQFF. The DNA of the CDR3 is TGCAGTGCTATCACTAGTCCCCTCCCCAATGAGCAGTTCTTC.

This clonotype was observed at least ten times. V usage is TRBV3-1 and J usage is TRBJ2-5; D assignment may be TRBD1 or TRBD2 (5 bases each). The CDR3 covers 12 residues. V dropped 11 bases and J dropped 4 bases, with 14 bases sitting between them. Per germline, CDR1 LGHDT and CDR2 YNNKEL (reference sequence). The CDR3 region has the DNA TGTGCCGCCTCGCGAGGGGTAGAGACCCAGTACTTC. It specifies CAASRGVETQYF.

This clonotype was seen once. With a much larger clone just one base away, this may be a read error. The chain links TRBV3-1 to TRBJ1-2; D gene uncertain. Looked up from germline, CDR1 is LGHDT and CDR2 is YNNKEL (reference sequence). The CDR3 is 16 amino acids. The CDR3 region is CASSQVVEGSNYGDTF. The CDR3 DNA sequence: TGTGCCAGCAGCCAAGTCGTAGAGGGATCAAACTATGGCGACACCTTC.

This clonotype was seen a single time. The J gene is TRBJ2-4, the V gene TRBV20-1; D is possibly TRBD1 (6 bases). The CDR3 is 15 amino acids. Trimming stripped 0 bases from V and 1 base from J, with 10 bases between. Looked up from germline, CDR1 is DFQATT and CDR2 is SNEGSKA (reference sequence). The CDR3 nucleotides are TGCAGTGCTAGAGATCGCGACAGGGCCAAAAACATTCAGTACTTC. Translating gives CSARDRDRAKNIQYF.

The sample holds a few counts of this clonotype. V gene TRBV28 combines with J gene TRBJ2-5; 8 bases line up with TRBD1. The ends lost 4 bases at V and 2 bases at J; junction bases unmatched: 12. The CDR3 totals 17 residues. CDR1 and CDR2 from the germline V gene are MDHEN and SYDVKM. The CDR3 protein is CASSSPLVTGVQETQYF. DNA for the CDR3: TGTGCCAGCAGTTCTCCCCTCGTGACAGGGGTTCAAGAGACCCAGTACTTC.

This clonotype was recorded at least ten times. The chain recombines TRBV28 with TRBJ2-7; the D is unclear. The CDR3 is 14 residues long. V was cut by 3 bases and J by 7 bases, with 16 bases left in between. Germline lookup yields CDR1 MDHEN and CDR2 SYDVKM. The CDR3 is CASSLGFGLMEQYF. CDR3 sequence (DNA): TGTGCCAGCAGTTTGGGGTTCGGCCTGATGGAGCAGTACTTC. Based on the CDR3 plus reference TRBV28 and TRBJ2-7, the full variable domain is DVKVTQSSRYLVKRTGEKVFLECVQDMDHENMFWYRQDPGLGLRLIYFSYDVKMKEKGDIPEGYSVSREKKERFSLILESASTNQTSMYLCASSLGFGLMEQYFGPGTRLTVT.